These T cell receptor beta chains were read from a single sample in a study of cytomegalovirus exposure and HLA in healthy donors. Repertoires were generated with immunoSEQ multiplex PCR, while TCRdb's copy carries only in-frame clones and drops some. The sample shows 100,000 to 150,000 clones, roughly four fifths of them seen only once. Specimen: PBMCs. These receptors all come from a woman between 40 and 55 years old in good health and CMV-seropositive. CDR3s leave out the opening cysteine and the closing phenylalanine or tryptophan.

v_gene: TRBV27; CDR3aa: ASRAVSQETQY
v_gene: TRBV10-3; CDR3aa: AISEPEQGHTEAF
v_gene: TRBV10-2; CDR3aa: ASSEGASNQPQH
v_gene: TRBV25-1; CDR3aa: ASSPTGGEQY
v_gene: TRBV9; CDR3aa: ASAEGLELTDTQY
v_gene: TRBV19; CDR3aa: ASSITSGKLNTGELF
v_gene: TRBV5-1; CDR3aa: ASSFRSGLTEAF
v_gene: TRBV6-6; CDR3aa: ASSYFAGDQTGELF
v_gene: TRBV21-1; CDR3aa: ASSPRGGPQETQY
v_gene: TRBV10-1; CDR3aa: ASSGWRLKMNTEAF
v_gene: TRBV7-6; CDR3aa: ASSLGAPGQGASF
v_gene: TRBV5-6; CDR3aa: ASSSPDRVEAGELF
v_gene: TRBV19; CDR3aa: ATTGEVRGSPLH
v_gene: TRBV7-6; CDR3aa: ASSLSGRFRSEQF
v_gene: TRBV15; CDR3aa: ATSSNYEQY
v_gene: TRBV30; CDR3aa: AWWGLIDRTGGYT
v_gene: TRBV4-1; CDR3aa: ASSPIRTGGKDTIY
v_gene: TRBV19; CDR3aa: ASSTSGAYEQY
v_gene: TRBV5-4; CDR3aa: ASSLVGTDTQY
v_gene: TRBV5-4; CDR3aa: ASTSGDTPNSYEQY
v_gene: TRBV7-3; CDR3aa: ASSLILAANTEAF
v_gene: TRBV5-1; CDR3aa: ASSLGQGNTIY
v_gene: TRBV27; CDR3aa: ASSGTGLAEYEQY
v_gene: TRBV29-1; CDR3aa: SVRLGGNTIY
v_gene: TRBV19; CDR3aa: ASKEVLSGNTIY
v_gene: TRBV5-8; CDR3aa: ASSPRRLNTEAF
v_gene: TRBV9; CDR3aa: ASSPRVNYGYT
v_gene: TRBV19; CDR3aa: ASSTPGQGRNEQY
v_gene: TRBV7-7; CDR3aa: ASSRTVNTEAF
v_gene: TRBV20-1; CDR3aa: SSPGLNGYT
v_gene: TRBV27; CDR3aa: ASSPSGGAYEQY
v_gene: TRBV29-1; CDR3aa: SAQGAETQY
v_gene: TRBV28; CDR3aa: ASSLGGGNTIY
v_gene: TRBV7-9; CDR3aa: ASSPGGDRPLSEAF
v_gene: TRBV18; CDR3aa: ASLTVKNTEAF
v_gene: TRBV27; CDR3aa: ASSFAGSNQPQH
v_gene: TRBV2; CDR3aa: ASSDAFGTWKLF
v_gene: TRBV5-1; CDR3aa: ASTDRVSQY
v_gene: TRBV6-5; CDR3aa: ASSYSRVRTEAF
v_gene: TRBV5-1; CDR3aa: ASSLGTGLGGYT